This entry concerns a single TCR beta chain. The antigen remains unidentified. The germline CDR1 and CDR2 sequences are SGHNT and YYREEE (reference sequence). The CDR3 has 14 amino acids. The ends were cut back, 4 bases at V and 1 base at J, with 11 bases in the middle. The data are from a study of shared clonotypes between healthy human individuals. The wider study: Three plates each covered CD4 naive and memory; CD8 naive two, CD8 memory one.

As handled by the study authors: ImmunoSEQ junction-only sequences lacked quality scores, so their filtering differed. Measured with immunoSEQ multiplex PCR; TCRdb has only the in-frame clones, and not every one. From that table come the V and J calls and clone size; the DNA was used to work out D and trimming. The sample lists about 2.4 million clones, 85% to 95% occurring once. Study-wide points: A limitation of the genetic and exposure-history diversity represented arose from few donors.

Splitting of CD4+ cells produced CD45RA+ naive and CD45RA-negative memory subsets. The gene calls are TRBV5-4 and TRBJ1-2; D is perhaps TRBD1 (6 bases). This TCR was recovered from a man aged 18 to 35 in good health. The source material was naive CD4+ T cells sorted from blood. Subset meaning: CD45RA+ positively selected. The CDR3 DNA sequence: TGTGCCAGCAGCGGACAGAGCCTTAACTATGGCTACACCTTC. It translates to CASSGQSLNYGYTF.